Following are 24 T cell receptor beta chains from one sample sequenced in a study of T-cell memory formation after mild COVID-19. TCRdb reanalysed the 5' RACE reads using MiXCR and keeps one entry per CDR3 protein. The sample comprises fewer than 200,000 distinct CDR3 sequences, about a fifth of which are singletons, and 23% rests with the top ten. The sequenced material came from PBMCs or a T cell subset sorted from them (not recorded which). The receptors come from an adult woman who had mild COVID-19 (a few samples of this study predate the infection). Cell type and time point are not known.

V and J are TRBV6-2 or TRBV6-3 and TRBJ2-1; D remains ambiguous. The CDR3 contains 12 residues. Germline assignment: CDR1 MNHEY and CDR2 SVGEGT. V was cut by 0 bases and J by 7 bases, with 4 bases left in between. As DNA, the CDR3 is TGTGCCAGCAGTTACTCTGCGAATGAGCAGTTCTTC. Protein sequence: CASSYSANEQFF.

This clonotype turned up a few times. The rearrangement joins TRBV4-2 to TRBJ2-2; D is possibly TRBD1 (8 bases). This CDR3 has 20 residues. Germline V CDR1 and CDR2: LGHNA, YNFKEQ. Trimming shortened V by 1 base and J by 6 bases, and 27 bases separated the two germline ends. The CDR3 sequence: CASSQGAGGVRAGDPGELFF. DNA for the CDR3: TGTGCCAGCAGCCAAGGGGCAGGGGGCGTTCGCGCGGGAGACCCCGGGGAGCTGTTTTTT.

A few counts support this clonotype. The chain combines TRBV6-5 with TRBJ2-7; 11 bases match TRBD1. CDR3 length: 14 residues. The J segment lost 5 bases and the V segment lost 6 bases, leaving 6 bases of the junction unmatched. Germline V gene sequence: CDR1 MNHEY, CDR2 SVGAGI. The CDR3 nucleotides are TGTGCCAGCAGCAATGGACAGGGGGCGGACGAGCAGTACTTC. It specifies CASSNGQGADEQYF.

CDR3 sequence (DNA): TGTGCCAGCAGCTTTCGAGCGGGGGTACCAGATACGCAGTATTTT. Its translation is CASSFRAGVPDTQYF. The V gene is TRBV7-8, the J gene TRBJ2-3; TRBD2 aligns across 8 bases. The trim removed 3 bases at V and 4 bases at J, leaving 6 bases unmatched. The length of the CDR3 is 15 residues. CDR1 is SGHVS and CDR2 is FQNEAQ in the germline V gene.

This clonotype appeared a few times. The chain recombines TRBV13 with TRBJ2-7; D unresolved. The germline gives CDR1 PRHDT, CDR2 FYEKMQ (reference sequence). The V end was cut by 0 bases, the J end by 3 bases, with 6 bases between. The CDR3 is 13 amino acids. The CDR3 protein is CASSLGGHYEQYF. As DNA, the CDR3 is TGTGCCAGCAGCTTAGGTGGCCACTACGAGCAGTACTTC. The entire variable domain, with the rest obtained from reference TRBV13 and TRBJ2-7, is as follows: AAGVIQSPRHLIKEKRETATLKCYPIPRHDTVYWYQQGPGQDPQFLISFYEKMQSDKGSIPDRFSAQQFSDYHSELNMSSLELGDSALYFCASSLGGHYEQYFGPGTRLTVT.

The gene calls are TRBV24-1 and TRBJ2-1, with 7 bases aligning to TRBD1. The CDR3 covers 14 residues. Trimming at V came to 6 bases and at J to 1 base, leaving 2 bases not matched to a gene. The germline V gene has CDR1 KGHDR and CDR2 SFDVKD. DNA for the CDR3: TGTGCCACCAGTACAGGGGAATCCTACAATGAGCAGTTCTTC. This codes for CATSTGESYNEQFF.

There are a few counts of this clonotype. The chain joins TRBV2 to TRBJ2-3, with D possibly called TRBD1 or TRBD2 (5 bases each). Trimming shortened V by 8 bases and J by 3 bases, and 15 bases separated the two germline ends. Per germline, CDR1 SNHLY and CDR2 FYNNEI. The CDR3 contains 14 residues. CDR3 DNA: TGTGCCAGCGAGGGGCAGGCGGGTACAGATACGCAGTATTTT. This gives the protein CASEGQAGTDTQYF.

This clonotype was recorded a few times. V gene TRBV9 combines with J gene TRBJ1-3; D possibly corresponds to TRBD1 (6 bases). This CDR3 contains 14 residues. Germline CDR1 SGDLS, CDR2 YYNGEE. V dropped 7 bases and J dropped 0 bases, with 11 bases sitting between them. The CDR3 DNA follows: TGTGCCAGCGGACAACAGGGCTCTGGAAACACCATATATTTT. This encodes CASGQQGSGNTIYF. The full variable domain, with the rest looked up from reference TRBV9 and TRBJ1-3, is DSGVTQTPKHLITATGQRVTLRCSPRSGDLSVYWYQQSLDQGLQFLIQYYNGEERAKGNILERFSAQQFPDLHSELNLSSLELGDSALYFCASGQQGSGNTIYFGEGSWLTVV.

The chain links TRBV15 to TRBJ1-1, with D perhaps TRBD1 (5 bases). Trimming stripped 2 bases from V and 2 bases from J, with 6 bases between. This CDR3 comprises 13 residues. Germline V gene lookup returns CDR1 LNHNV and CDR2 YYDKDF (reference sequence). The CDR3 is CATSRQGNTEAFF. Written as DNA, the CDR3 is TGTGCCACCAGCAGACAGGGAAACACTGAAGCTTTCTTT.

Only a few counts were recorded for this clonotype. V is TRBV6-2 or TRBV6-3 and J is TRBJ2-7, with a possible D match to TRBD1 (5 bases). The CDR3 runs 13 residues. V lost 0 bases to trimming and J lost 4 bases, with 7 bases between them. CDR1 and CDR2 (germline): MNHEY, SVGEGT. CDR3 sequence: CASSYSGLYEQYF. As DNA, the CDR3 is TGTGCCAGCAGTTACTCGGGGCTGTACGAGCAGTACTTC.

J is TRBJ1-1 and V is TRBV20-1; TRBD1 matches 8 bases. Germline CDR1 reads DFQATT; CDR2 reads SNEGSKA (reference sequence). V dropped 3 bases and J dropped 2; count of bases not matched to a gene: 5. This CDR3 is built from 14 residues. The CDR3 DNA is TGCAGTGCTAGTGGGACAGGCTTAAACACTGAAGCTTTCTTT. Amino acids: CSASGTGLNTEAFF.

V is TRBV7-8 and J is TRBJ2-7, with TRBD2 matching 8 bases. Germline trimming cut 5 bases from V and 2 bases from J; bases unmatched to any gene: 11. The CDR3 spans 16 residues. CDR1 is SGHVS and CDR2 is FQNEAQ in the germline V gene. CDR3 nucleotides: TGTGCCAGCAGCGTCGGGGGGGCAGGGCACACCTACGAGCAGTACTTC. This encodes CASSVGGAGHTYEQYF.

This clonotype was counted a single time. This chain joins TRBV19 and TRBJ1-2, with 11 bases identical to TRBD1. Germline assignment: CDR1 LNHDA and CDR2 SQIVND (reference sequence). Trimming took 5 bases from V and 4 from J; bases not matched to a gene: 3. This CDR3 is 14 amino acids long. DNA for the CDR3: TGTGCCAGTAGTGCCGGGACAGGGGGCTATGGCTACACCTTC. This encodes CASSAGTGGYGYTF.

This clonotype was seen only a few times. CDR3 region: CASSPGGGETQYF. CDR3 nucleotides: TGTGCCAGCAGCCCTGGTGGCGGAGAGACCCAGTACTTC. The chain recombines TRBV7-9 with TRBJ2-5, with D unclear. Germline assignment: CDR1 SEHNR and CDR2 FQNEAQ (reference sequence). V was cut by 5 bases and J by 4 bases, with 11 bases left in between. CDR3 length equals 13 residues.

Here the CDR3 reads CASSQDQGQSNTEAFF. The CDR3 DNA follows: TGCGCCAGCAGCCAAGATCAGGGACAGTCGAACACTGAAGCTTTCTTT. This sequence joins TRBV4-1 and TRBJ1-1; 7 positions agree with TRBD1. The CDR3 is made up of 16 amino acids. CDR1 MGHRA and CDR2 YSYEKL come from the germline V gene. V trimming: 0 bases; J trimming: 1 base; junction bases outside the gene matches: 5.

This clonotype has just a few counts. The chain couples TRBV15 to TRBJ2-2; unclear D gene. Trimming cost V 5 bases and J 1 base, with 8 bases left between them. The germline gives CDR1 LNHNV, CDR2 YYDKDF (reference sequence). CDR3 length: 14 residues. The CDR3 here is CATSATLNTGELFF. The CDR3 region has the DNA TGTGCCACCAGCGCAACCCTGAACACCGGGGAGCTGTTTTTT.

V usage is TRBV20-1 and J usage is TRBJ2-3; D is perhaps TRBD2 (5 bases). This CDR3 spans 15 amino acids. Germline lookup yields CDR1 DFQATT and CDR2 SNEGSKA (reference sequence). The V end lost 1 base, the J end lost 0 bases, and 11 bases lay between the germline ends. CDR3 sequence: CSARATADSTDTQYF. CDR3 bases: TGCAGTGCTAGAGCAACAGCGGACAGCACAGATACGCAGTATTTT.

V usage is TRBV24-1 and J usage is TRBJ2-2, with 11 bases that match TRBD1. CDR1 and CDR2 (germline): KGHDR, SFDVKD. The CDR3 is made up of 19 amino acids. V shed 1 base and J 3 bases; nucleotides not matched to a gene: 9. Written as DNA, the CDR3 is TGTGCCACCAGTGATTTTGTTTCAGGACAGGGGGCCGACACCGGGGAGCTGTTTTTT. Translation gives CATSDFVSGQGADTGELFF.

The CDR3 coding sequence is TGTGCCACCAGCCCCCGGCGGGGAGGCTATGGCTACACCTTC. Its translation is CATSPRRGGYGYTF. V and J are TRBV15 and TRBJ1-2; no definite D call. Germline CDR1 reads LNHNV; CDR2 reads YYDKDF (reference sequence). V lost 5 bases and J 4 bases, leaving 14 bases between the germline ends. The CDR3 extends over 14 amino acids. The variable domain in full, with the rest retrieved from reference TRBV15 and TRBJ1-2, is DAMVIQNPRYQVTQFGKPVTLSCSQTLNHNVMYWYQQKSSQAPKLLFHYYDKDFNNEADTPDNFQSRRPNTSFCFLDIRSPGLGDTAMYLCATSPRRGGYGYTFGSGTRLTVV.

This sequence joins TRBV20-1 and TRBJ2-1, with D hard to call. Germline V gene lookup returns CDR1 DFQATT and CDR2 SNEGSKA (reference sequence). V dropped 1 base and J dropped 1 base, with 14 bases sitting between them. This CDR3 is 16 amino acids long. In DNA form, the CDR3 reads TGCAGTGCTAGAGTTAATCCGAGGAGTTCCTACAATGAGCAGTTCTTC. It encodes CSARVNPRSSYNEQFF.

This clonotype was counted only a few times. The chain has TRBV24-1 and TRBJ2-5; unclear D gene. This CDR3 contains 15 residues. The germline V gene has CDR1 KGHDR and CDR2 SFDVKD. The ends were cut back, 6 bases at V and 4 bases at J, with 17 bases in the middle. DNA of the CDR3: TGTGCCACCAGTTTTCCCGGAGATAGAGGAGAGACCCAGTACTTC. It is translated as CATSFPGDRGETQYF.

There are a few counts of this clonotype. The chain joins TRBV5-1 to TRBJ2-1; the D is unclear. V lost 4 bases to trimming and J lost 0 bases, with 11 bases between them. Germline V gene lookup returns CDR1 SGHRS and CDR2 YFSETQ. The CDR3 sequence is 15 residues long. CDR3 residues: CASSEDPSSYNEQFF. CDR3 nucleotide sequence: TGCGCCAGCAGCGAAGACCCAAGCTCCTACAATGAGCAGTTCTTC.

In this sample, this clonotype turned up a few times. This sequence joins TRBV15 and TRBJ1-1; no definite D call. The CDR3 has 13 amino acids. Germline V gene lookup returns CDR1 LNHNV and CDR2 YYDKDF (reference sequence). V was cut by 1 base and J by 8 bases, with 11 bases left in between. The CDR3 sequence is CATSRAMAREAFF. Here the CDR3 DNA reads TGTGCCACCAGCAGAGCCATGGCCCGGGAAGCTTTCTTT.

The chain is built from TRBV10-3 and TRBJ1-1; D remains ambiguous. Deletions cut 3 bases from V and 1 base from J, with 12 bases between. Germline CDR1 reads ENHRY; CDR2 reads SYGVKD. The CDR3 length is 15 residues. CDR3 DNA: TGTGCCATCAGTGACTGGGGAGGTACGAACACTGAAGCTTTCTTT. This codes for CAISDWGGTNTEAFF.